This T cell receptor beta chain was sequenced for a study of T cells in narcolepsy. Study in general: Enrolled donors included narcolepsy type 1 or type 2 patients and healthy controls. Whole-study results and caveats: Some memory CD4+ repertoires had no autoreactive clone sequences. Comparing one patient's CSF and blood CD4+ clonotypes highlighted HCRT- and TRIB2-specific autoreactive clonotypes. Reportedly, autoreactive clonotypes were serially detected in patients' blood but not controls'.

The data were produced by immunoSEQ multiplex PCR, yet TCRdb's version contains in-frame clones alone and is incomplete. The sample lists around 34,000 clones, roughly 79% occurring once. Trimming removed 2 bases at V and 1 base at J, with 8 bases between. The CDR3 consists of 13 residues. CDR1 and CDR2 (germline): SQVTM, ANQGSEA. As regards this clone: The antigen is not known.

The V and J genes are TRBV29-1 and TRBJ1-1; no definite D call. This receptor was taken from a human donor in good health. The sequenced sample was memory (CD45RA-) CD4+ T cells from blood. CDR3 amino acids: CSVEPAGNTEAFF. CDR3 DNA sequence: TGCAGCGTTGAACCGGCAGGGAACACTGAAGCTTTCTTT.